Shown below are 18 T cell receptor beta chains from a single sample sequenced in a study of T cells in localized non-small cell lung cancer. Sequenced by immunoSEQ multiplex PCR; TCRdb stores in-frame clones only, minus some. Of approximately 41,000 clones in the sample, around 83% were seen once. The sequencing used peripheral blood, collected before any cancer treatment. These receptors came from a woman between 18 and 50 years old with stage III lung adenocarcinoma.

The genes are TRBV7-9 and TRBJ2-7, with no clear D. Germline CDR1 reads SEHNR; CDR2 reads FQNEAQ (reference sequence). The CDR3 is 11 amino acids. The V end was cut by 5 bases, the J end by 9 bases, with 11 bases between. The CDR3 DNA follows: TGTGCCAGCAGCCCAGAGGATGTGCAGTACTTC. Protein product: CASSPEDVQYF.

The chain uses TRBV7-2 and TRBJ1-2, with unresolved D. Germline values: CDR1 SGHTA, CDR2 FQGNSA. The CDR3 is 12 residues long. V lost 5 bases, J lost 8 bases, and 12 bases lay in between. DNA for the CDR3: TGTGCCAGCAGCGAGCCTCCATCCGGCTACACCTTC. Its protein product is CASSEPPSGYTF.

This clone was seen a single time. The V call is TRBV2, the J call TRBJ1-1; TRBD1 matches at 10 bases. The CDR3 runs to 14 residues. Germline trimming cut 9 bases from V and 6 bases from J; bases unmatched to any gene: 10. Germline V gene data show CDR1 as SNHLY and CDR2 as FYNNEI. The CDR3 protein is CARGTGTGDPEAFF. As DNA, the CDR3 is TGTGCCAGAGGAACCGGGACAGGGGATCCTGAAGCTTTCTTT. The variable domain in full, with the rest retrieved from reference TRBV2 and TRBJ1-1, is EPEVTQTPSHQVTQMGQEVILRCVPISNHLYFYWYRQILGQKVEFLVSFYNNEISEKSEIFDDQFSVERPDGSNFTLKIRSTKLEDSAMYFCARGTGTGDPEAFFGQGTRLTVV.

This clone has just a few counts. The J gene is TRBJ2-1, the V gene TRBV5-1; 9 positions match TRBD2. Germline loops: CDR1 SGHRS, CDR2 YFSETQ. V was clipped by 4 bases and J by 5 bases; unmatched bases: 22. The CDR3 length is 20 residues. In DNA, the CDR3 is TGCGCCAGCAGCCCGGCACCCGTTGGACTAGCGAGCGTTGGCGACAATGAGCAGTTCTTC. It codes for CASSPAPVGLASVGDNEQFF.

There are a few counts of this clone. This rearrangement joins TRBV6-1 to TRBJ2-1; 12 bases fit TRBD2. The CDR3 is 14 amino acids. The junction had 4 bases not matched to a gene; V was cut back by 7 bases and J by 6 bases. Germline V gene data show CDR1 as MNHNS and CDR2 as SASEGT. The CDR3 coding sequence is TGTGCCAGCACCAGACTAGCGGGGGTCAATGAGCAGTTCTTC. Translated, it gives CASTRLAGVNEQFF.

The rearrangement joins TRBV29-1 to TRBJ2-1, with 9 bases aligning to TRBD1. This CDR3 region has 13 residues. Germline loops: CDR1 SQVTM, CDR2 ANQGSEA. Trimming cost V 7 bases and J 15 bases; bases outside gene matches: 16. CDR3 DNA: TGCAGCGCCGGGACAGGGTCTTCTGTCTCGGCGTTCTTC. As protein: CSAGTGSSVSAFF.

V usage is TRBV20-1 and J usage is TRBJ2-4; D ambiguous. Germline lookup yields CDR1 DFQATT and CDR2 SNEGSKA (reference sequence). The CDR3 covers 11 residues. The V gene lost 4 bases and the J gene lost 8 bases, with 9 bases spanning the gap. The CDR3 sequence is CSANEMDIQYF. The DNA of the CDR3 is TGCAGTGCTAACGAAATGGACATTCAGTACTTC.

This chain joins TRBV9 and TRBJ2-7; tentative D call: TRBD1 (6 bases). Per germline, CDR1 SGDLS and CDR2 YYNGEE. Trimming removed 4 bases from V and 4 bases from J, with 18 bases in between. This CDR3 comprises 15 residues. The CDR3 DNA reads TGTGCCAGCAGCCCGAGCGAGCAGGGGAGTTACGAGCAGTACTTC. This sequence encodes CASSPSEQGSYEQYF. Full variable domain (outside the CDR3, taken from reference TRBV9 and TRBJ2-7): DSGVTQTPKHLITATGQRVTLRCSPRSGDLSVYWYQQSLDQGLQFLIQYYNGEERAKGNILERFSAQQFPDLHSELNLSSLELGDSALYFCASSPSEQGSYEQYFGPGTRLTVT.

This clone was seen only once. This chain uses TRBV27 with TRBJ2-7, with TRBD1 identical over 9 bases. V trimming: 5 bases; J trimming: 3 bases; junction bases outside the gene matches: 8. This CDR3 is built from 15 residues. CDR1 and CDR2 (germline): MNHEY, SMNVEV (reference sequence). The CDR3 region has the DNA TGTGCCAGCAGTCTAAAGACAGGGGGTCGCTACGAGCAGTACTTC. Protein sequence: CASSLKTGGRYEQYF.

The chain has TRBV10-3 and TRBJ2-3, with 8 bases that match TRBD2. Trimming removed 3 bases from V and 4 bases from J; junction bases left unmatched: 12. Germline assignment: CDR1 ENHRY and CDR2 SYGVKD. The CDR3 spans 17 residues. In DNA, the CDR3 is TGTGCCATCAGTGATCCTGGGGTAGCGGGGCGGGCAGATACGCAGTATTTT. Translating it yields CAISDPGVAGRADTQYF.

This chain joins TRBV5-4 and TRBJ2-7, with 9 bases identical to TRBD1. This CDR3 spans 14 amino acids. Germline assignment: CDR1 SGHNT and CDR2 YYREEE (reference sequence). The V segment lost 6 bases and the J segment 3 bases; nucleotides outside the gene matches: 7. The CDR3 sequence: CASNLGTGLYEQYF. The CDR3 nucleotides are TGTGCCAGCAACTTAGGGACAGGGCTCTACGAGCAGTACTTC.

Here the CDR3 reads CASSLGDGLFYNEQFF. CDR3 DNA: TGTGCCAGCAGCTTAGGAGACGGACTTTTTTACAATGAGCAGTTCTTC. J is TRBJ2-1 and V is TRBV11-3; tentative D call: TRBD2 (5 bases). Trimming removed 1 base at V and 4 bases at J, with 14 bases between. CDR1 is SGHNT and CDR2 is YENEEA in the germline V gene. This CDR3 contains 16 residues.

The chain carries TRBV30 and TRBJ1-6; TRBD1 is a possible D gene (5 bases). Germline CDR1 GTSNPN, CDR2 SVGIG (reference sequence). The CDR3 contains 13 residues. V was clipped by 6 bases and J by 7 bases, with 13 bases between them. CDR3 sequence reads: CACAGTGNSPLHF. The CDR3 DNA is TGTGCCTGCGCCGGGACGGGGAATTCACCCCTCCACTTT.

CDR3 region: CASSLRWAGDNEQFF. The CDR3 DNA reads TGTGCCAGCAGCTTACGGTGGGCAGGGGACAATGAGCAGTTCTTC. The J gene is TRBJ2-1, the V gene TRBV7-9; perhaps TRBD1 as D (6 bases). V was cut by 2 bases and J by 5 bases, with 13 bases left in between. The germline gives CDR1 SEHNR, CDR2 FQNEAQ (reference sequence). This CDR3 region has 15 residues.

This chain uses TRBV15 with TRBJ2-6, with D possibly TRBD2 on 6 matching bases. Germline values: CDR1 LNHNV, CDR2 YYDKDF (reference sequence). The CDR3 sequence is 14 residues long. V was shortened by 5 bases and J by 5 bases, with 10 bases between the two germline ends. The chain's CDR3 is CATSPSVWANVLTF. For the CDR3, the DNA is TGTGCCACCAGCCCTAGCGTATGGGCCAACGTCCTGACTTTC.

The CDR3 loop reads CASSQTPLTQGETQYF. In nucleotides, the CDR3 is TGCGCCAGCAGCCAAACACCGTTGACCCAGGGGGAGACCCAGTACTTC. V usage is TRBV4-1 and J usage is TRBJ2-5; possible D gene TRBD1, 6 bases. CDR3 length: 16 residues. Germline CDR1 MGHRA, CDR2 YSYEKL. V lost 2 bases to trimming and J lost 5 bases, with 18 bases between them.

The chain combines TRBV5-4 with TRBJ2-6; D remains ambiguous. Germline V CDR1 and CDR2: SGHNT, YYREEE (reference sequence). V was trimmed by 4 bases and J by 0 bases, leaving 5 bases between them. The CDR3 loop spans 14 amino acids. CDR3 sequence (DNA): TGTGCCAGCAGCCAATACTCTGGGGCCAACGTCCTGACTTTC. Its translation is CASSQYSGANVLTF.

The chain joins TRBV11-1 to TRBJ2-2; 10 bases line up with TRBD1. Germline CDR1 and CDR2: SGHAT and FQDESV (reference sequence). V was pared by 5 bases and J by 5 bases, with 8 bases of the junction left unmatched. The CDR3 extends over 16 amino acids. CDR3 in DNA: TGTGCCAGCAGCATGACAGGGGGCCTGGCTACCGGGGAGCTGTTTTTT. Translation: CASSMTGGLATGELFF.